This T cell receptor beta chain emerged from a study of technical replicates of blood from a handful of donors. The CDR3 sequence is 16 residues long. The V gene's germline CDR1 is MGHRA and CDR2 YSYEKL. V shed 4 bases and J shed 4 bases, with 18 bases lying between them. The table came from immunoSEQ multiplex PCR; TCRdb's copy has only in-frame clones and leaves some out. The data show approximately 58,000 clones, around 88% seen once. The chain recombines TRBV4-1 with TRBJ2-3; D uncertain. This TCR came from a human donor in good health. Some clones in this sample may be carry-over from other donors' samples. The specimen sequenced was PBMCs. CDR3 region: CASSLSPVEAADTQYF. CDR3 nucleotides: TGCGCCAGCAGCCTCTCCCCCGTCGAGGCTGCAGATACGCAGTATTTT.